This T cell receptor beta chain was sequenced in a study of early stage breast cancer tumors. Across the whole study: Most invasive tumors, about 80% of the 16, were ER+/PR+/HER2-. Study-wide points: Chain pairing and CD4, CD8 or FOXP3 expression were not captured. Blood repertoires resembled normal breast more than tumor.

Notes on this clone: Its antigen is still unknown.

Looked up from germline, CDR1 is SGDLS and CDR2 is YYNGEE. This CDR3 comprises 15 residues. Trimming took 0 bases from V and 4 from J; bases not matched to a gene: 2. The repertoire was sequenced with immunoSEQ multiplex PCR; TCRdb's copy has only in-frame clones and lacks some. The repertoire holds about 9,900 clones, almost 65% seen once, with about 12% in the top ten. About 19-50 mg of tumor tissue was diced per sample. The sample consisted of breast tumor tissue. V is TRBV9 and J is TRBJ2-1; 9 nucleotides align to TRBD1. The TCR sequence derives from a person between 55 and 69 years old with breast cancer. The chain's CDR3 is CASSVADRGYNEQFF. The DNA for the CDR3 is TGTGCCAGCAGCGTAGCGGACAGGGGTTACAATGAGCAGTTCTTC.